Presented here are 30 T cell receptor beta chains from one specimen sequenced in a study of blood T cell repertoires in COVID-19. Generated by immunoSEQ multiplex PCR, the TCRdb table keeps only in-frame clones and is missing some. The sample includes roughly 500,000 clones, 89% of them seen just once. The sequencing sample was made of peripheral blood. Receptors originate from a man between 18 and 29 years old with COVID-19, enrolled during active disease.

This chain links TRBV5-1 with TRBJ1-1; D not certain. The V end lost 1 base, the J end lost 3 bases, and 10 bases lay between the germline ends. Germline assignment: CDR1 SGHRS and CDR2 YFSETQ. The CDR3 runs to 14 residues. CDR3 nucleotide sequence: TGCGCCAGCAGCTTGAGAGCCGCGGACACTGAAGCTTTCTTT. It yields the protein CASSLRAADTEAFF.

This chain links TRBV2 with TRBJ2-7; 10 nucleotides match TRBD2. The CDR3 length is 14 residues. The trim removed 6 bases at V and 4 bases at J, leaving 6 bases unmatched. Germline V CDR1 and CDR2: SNHLY, FYNNEI. The CDR3 loop is CASRPASGSYEQYF. Here the CDR3 DNA reads TGTGCCAGCAGGCCGGCTAGCGGGAGTTACGAGCAGTACTTC.

V is TRBV5-1 and J is TRBJ1-3; TRBD1 is a possible D gene (6 bases). The CDR3 extends over 13 amino acids. Germline CDR1 SGHRS, CDR2 YFSETQ. V was shortened by 7 bases and J by 2 bases, with 10 bases between the two germline ends. CDR3 bases: TGCGCCAGCCAACAGGGCGCTGGAAACACCATATATTTT. It yields the protein CASQQGAGNTIYF.

This chain uses TRBV18 with TRBJ2-2; D is uncertain. The CDR3 is 16 residues long. The germline CDR1 and CDR2 sequences are KGHSH and LQKENI. V lost 4 bases, J lost 0 bases, and 12 bases lay in between. This CDR3 reads CASSLREASNTGELFF. The CDR3 DNA follows: TGTGCCAGCTCACTTCGAGAGGCGTCGAACACCGGGGAGCTGTTTTTT.

The CDR3 DNA follows: TGTGCCAGCAGATTGACGGGAGTGAGTGGCTACACCTTC. It codes for CASRLTGVSGYTF. V is TRBV6-5 and J is TRBJ1-2; D uncertain. With 6 bases removed from V and 7 bases from J, the gap between germline ends came to 15 bases. The CDR3 is made up of 13 amino acids. CDR1 and CDR2 (germline): MNHEY, SVGAGI.

The V call is TRBV4-1, the J call TRBJ2-7, with D perhaps TRBD2 (5 bases). The CDR3 runs 15 residues. Trimming removed 2 bases from V and 3 bases from J, with 14 bases in between. Germline values: CDR1 MGHRA, CDR2 YSYEKL. The CDR3 is CASSQSLDSDYEQYF. DNA for the CDR3: TGCGCCAGCAGCCAAAGTCTGGACTCGGACTACGAGCAGTACTTC.

The J gene is TRBJ2-7, the V gene TRBV7-3, with 9 bases fitting TRBD2. The CDR3 runs to 15 residues. CDR1 SGHTA and CDR2 FQGTGA come from the germline V gene. V shed 2 bases, J shed 3 bases, and the junction held 5 bases outside the gene matches. In nucleotides, the CDR3 is TGTGCCAGCAGCTTATCATCTAGCGGGATCTACGAGCAGTACTTC. Residues: CASSLSSSGIYEQYF.

The gene calls are TRBV18 and TRBJ1-6; 7 nucleotides line up with TRBD1. Germline CDR1 KGHSH, CDR2 LQKENI. The CDR3 has 15 residues. J gave up 7 bases and V 2 bases, and 5 bases lay outside the gene matches. CDR3: CASSPGQAQNSPLHF. The CDR3 bases are TGTGCCAGCTCACCAGGACAGGCCCAAAATTCACCCCTCCACTTT.

In this sample, this clone turned up a few times. The chain combines TRBV19 with TRBJ1-5; 9 bases align to TRBD1. V gave up 10 bases and J gave up 4 bases; unmatched junction bases: 8. The CDR3 contains 14 residues. CDR1 LNHDA and CDR2 SQIVND come from the germline V gene (reference sequence). The CDR3 region has the DNA TGTGCCACGTACGCGACAGGGGGGAATCAGCCCCAGCATTTT. The encoded protein is CATYATGGNQPQHF. The full variable domain, its missing parts supplied by reference TRBV19 and TRBJ1-5, is DGGITQSPKYLFRKEGQNVTLSCEQNLNHDAMYWYRQDPGQGLRLIYYSQIVNDFQKGDIAEGYSVSREKKESFPLTVTSAQKNPTAFYLCATYATGGNQPQHFGDGTRLSIL.

This chain uses TRBV7-9 with TRBJ1-3; 8 bases match TRBD1. Germline CDR1 and CDR2: SEHNR and FQNEAQ (reference sequence). With V trimmed by 5 bases and J by 3 bases, 6 bases remained unmatched. CDR3 size: 15 residues. The CDR3 spells CASSRQGSHGNTIYF. The CDR3 DNA sequence: TGTGCCAGCAGCCGACAGGGGAGCCATGGAAACACCATATATTTT.

The chain carries TRBV11-3 and TRBJ2-1, with D maybe TRBD2 (7 bases). CDR3 length equals 12 residues. Germline V gene data show CDR1 as SGHNT and CDR2 as YENEEA. V dropped 4 bases and J dropped 16 bases, with 17 bases sitting between them. The CDR3 region has the DNA TGTGCCAGCAGCTCAAGAGGGGGGGGAGACTTCTTC. Its translation: CASSSRGGGDFF.

The gene calls are TRBV6-5 and TRBJ2-1; no firm D call. Germline CDR1 MNHEY, CDR2 SVGAGI. The length of the CDR3 is 12 residues. The ends were cut back, 6 bases at V and 6 bases at J, with 9 bases in the middle. This CDR3 reads CASSRGFNEQFF. For the CDR3, the DNA is TGTGCCAGCAGCCGCGGTTTCAATGAGCAGTTCTTC.

The rearrangement links TRBV7-9 to TRBJ1-6; 7 nucleotides align to TRBD1. The CDR3 loop spans 16 amino acids. The junction had 4 bases not matched to a gene; V was cut back by 1 base and J by 4 bases. Germline CDR1 SEHNR, CDR2 FQNEAQ (reference sequence). This CDR3 is CASSLGRDSYNSPLHF. In DNA, the CDR3 is TGTGCCAGCAGCTTAGGGAGGGACAGTTATAATTCACCCCTCCACTTT.

CDR3: CAIRGDIAGVDEQYF. As DNA, the CDR3 is TGTGCCATCAGGGGGGATATAGCGGGAGTTGACGAGCAGTACTTC. This sequence joins TRBV10-3 and TRBJ2-7; 9 nucleotides align to TRBD2. The CDR3 loop spans 15 amino acids. The J segment lost 5 bases and the V segment lost 6 bases, leaving 11 bases of the junction unmatched. Germline values: CDR1 ENHRY, CDR2 SYGVKD.

The chain is built from TRBV4-1 and TRBJ1-5, with D maybe TRBD1 (6 bases). CDR1 and CDR2 from the germline V gene are MGHRA and YSYEKL. Trimming pared 0 bases from V and 5 bases from J, leaving 8 bases between. The CDR3 is made up of 14 amino acids. The DNA of the CDR3 is TGCGCCAGCAGCCAAGACAGGGGAGATCAGCCCCAGCATTTT. This sequence encodes CASSQDRGDQPQHF.

This clone showed up just once. The chain couples TRBV2 to TRBJ2-3, with a weak D call TRBD2 (7 bases). The CDR3 length is 18 residues. Germline CDR1 and CDR2: SNHLY and FYNNEI. The V end was cut by 5 bases, the J end by 3 bases, with 24 bases between. In DNA form, the CDR3 reads TGTGCCAGCAGTAATTCCCCAGGGGAGGGGACAAGAACAGATACGCAGTATTTT. This gives the protein CASSNSPGEGTRTDTQYF.

On this clone: Compared with germline, one end of the junction differs, possibly owing to a read error. The rearrangement joins TRBV12-5 to TRBJ1-4, with D unclear. The CDR3 contains 16 residues. Germline CDR1 and CDR2: LGHNT and FRNRAP. CDR3 residues: CASALGSTDFNEKLFF. CDR3 nucleotides: TGTGCTAGTGCTTTGGGCTCGACCGACTTTAATGAAAAACTGTTTTTT.

The table lists this clone with a few counts. This chain connects TRBV6-5 to TRBJ2-7; TRBD2 matches at 10 bases. The length of the CDR3 is 14 residues. The germline gives CDR1 MNHEY, CDR2 SVGAGI. Trimming at V came to 5 bases and at J to 2 bases, leaving 3 bases not matched to a gene. The CDR3 region has the DNA TGTGCCAGCAGTCAGCGGGAGGGCCCCTACGAGCAGTACTTC. Its protein product is CASSQREGPYEQYF.

This clone was counted once. The V gene is TRBV18, the J gene TRBJ2-5, with 8 bases that match TRBD1. The length of the CDR3 is 15 residues. CDR1 and CDR2 (germline): KGHSH, LQKENI. V was pared by 3 bases and J by 2 bases, with 5 bases of the junction left unmatched. This CDR3 is CASSPTRQGQETQYF. The CDR3 DNA reads TGTGCCAGCTCACCCACACGACAGGGGCAAGAGACCCAGTACTTC.

This rearrangement joins TRBV2 to TRBJ2-7; 10 nucleotides align to TRBD1. The CDR3 is made up of 14 amino acids. The V and J ends lost 5 bases and 7 bases, in that order; junction bases with no gene match: 8. Per the germline V gene, CDR1 is SNHLY and CDR2 is FYNNEI. CDR3 DNA: TGTGCCAGCAGTTACGACAGGGGGCAAGAAGAGCAGTACTTC. Translation: CASSYDRGQEEQYF.

This clone was found a few times. This chain uses TRBV12-3 or TRBV12-4 with TRBJ2-7; D remains unclear. This CDR3 region has 13 residues. Between the trimmed V and J ends, which lost 6 bases and 1 base, there was a span of 10 bases. CDR3 nucleotide sequence: TGTGCCAGCAGCCATTACTTGTCCTACGAGCAGTACTTC. Translating it yields CASSHYLSYEQYF.

The rearrangement uses TRBV5-1 and TRBJ2-3; 14 positions agree with TRBD2. Germline CDR1 is SGHRS and CDR2 is YFSETQ. The J segment lost 2 bases and the V segment lost 7 bases, leaving 3 bases of the junction unmatched. The length of the CDR3 is 15 residues. CDR3 sequence (DNA): TGCGCCAGCGGACTAGCGGGAGGTGTCACAGATACGCAGTATTTT. Its protein product is CASGLAGGVTDTQYF. The full variable domain, with the rest looked up from reference TRBV5-1 and TRBJ2-3, is KAGVTQTPRYLIKTRGQQVTLSCSPISGHRSVSWYQQTPGQGLQFLFEYFSETQRNKGNFPGRFSGRQFSNSRSEMNVSTLELGDSALYLCASGLAGGVTDTQYFGPGTRLTVL.

This rearrangement joins TRBV2 to TRBJ2-5; 9 bases agree with TRBD2. The V segment lost 4 bases and the J segment 2 bases; nucleotides outside the gene matches: 5. This CDR3 is built from 15 residues. Germline V CDR1 and CDR2: SNHLY, FYNNEI. CDR3 sequence (DNA): TGTGCCAGCAGTGTACCTAGCGGGGAACAAGAGACCCAGTACTTC. The encoded protein is CASSVPSGEQETQYF.

This clone has just one count. V is TRBV5-1 and J is TRBJ2-1; 7 bases line up with TRBD2. The CDR3 contains 16 residues. Germline V lookup: CDR1 SGHRS, CDR2 YFSETQ. V dropped 0 bases and J dropped 3; count of bases not matched to a gene: 6. The DNA of the CDR3 is TGCGCCAGCAGCTTGGCATCTAGCGGTCGCTACAATGAGCAGTTCTTC. It is translated as CASSLASSGRYNEQFF.

V is TRBV29-1 and J is TRBJ1-1; D is unresolved. There are 13 residues in the CDR3. Germline loops: CDR1 SQVTM, CDR2 ANQGSEA. The V end lost 1 base, the J end lost 3 bases, and 9 bases lay between the germline ends. CDR3 bases: TGCAGCGTTGAAGTGGGAGGGTACACTGAAGCTTTCTTT. This translates into CSVEVGGYTEAFF. The complete variable domain, with remaining parts taken from reference TRBV29-1 and TRBJ1-1, reads SAVISQKPSRDICQRGTSLTIQCQVDSQVTMMFWYRQQPGQSLTLIATANQGSEATYESGFVIDKFPISRPNLTFSTLTVSNMSPEDSSIYLCSVEVGGYTEAFFGQGTRLTVV.

This chain links TRBV5-1 with TRBJ2-1, with 10 bases fitting TRBD2. CDR3 size: 15 residues. Germline CDR1 SGHRS, CDR2 YFSETQ. V was clipped by 3 bases and J by 8 bases; unmatched bases: 8. CDR3 DNA: TGCGCCAGCAGCTCCCTAGCGGGAGCAGCCGATGAGCAGTTCTTC. It is translated as CASSSLAGAADEQFF.

The chain has TRBV19 and TRBJ2-5; 8 bases map to TRBD1. The CDR3 loop spans 13 amino acids. Germline CDR1 reads LNHDA; CDR2 reads SQIVND (reference sequence). The V and J ends lost 5 bases and 5 bases, in that order; junction bases with no gene match: 4. The CDR3 DNA sequence: TGTGCCAGTAGTGCGGACAGGGAGGAGACCCAGTACTTC. Its protein product is CASSADREETQYF. Full variable domain (missing parts from reference TRBV19 and TRBJ2-5): DGGITQSPKYLFRKEGQNVTLSCEQNLNHDAMYWYRQDPGQGLRLIYYSQIVNDFQKGDIAEGYSVSREKKESFPLTVTSAQKNPTAFYLCASSADREETQYFGPGTRLLVL.

The CDR3 bases are TGTGCCACCAGCAGAGACCCCGGGACAGGGGGTTCACCCCTCCACTTT. Its protein product is CATSRDPGTGGSPLHF. V and J are TRBV15 and TRBJ1-6, with 11 nucleotides matching TRBD1. The CDR3 runs 16 residues. V trimming: 0 bases; J trimming: 9 bases; junction bases outside the gene matches: 4. CDR1 is LNHNV, CDR2 YYDKDF, per germline (reference sequence).

The chain uses TRBV4-2 and TRBJ2-5; 8 nucleotides align to TRBD2. The CDR3 has 17 amino acids. With V trimmed by 5 bases and J by 0 bases, 11 bases remained unmatched. Germline V gene data show CDR1 as LGHNA and CDR2 as YNFKEQ. The CDR3 coding sequence is TGTGCCAGCAGCTCTCGTCCGAAAGCGGGAGACCAAGAGACCCAGTACTTC. Translation gives CASSSRPKAGDQETQYF.

Here the CDR3 DNA reads TGCAGCGTTACCGGGCAGGGGGCGGACAATGAGCAGTTCTTC. Protein sequence: CSVTGQGADNEQFF. The chain has TRBV29-1 and TRBJ2-1; 8 bases map to TRBD1. The CDR3 sequence is 14 residues long. The trim removed 5 bases at V and 5 bases at J, leaving 8 bases unmatched. The germline CDR1 and CDR2 sequences are SQVTM and ANQGSEA.